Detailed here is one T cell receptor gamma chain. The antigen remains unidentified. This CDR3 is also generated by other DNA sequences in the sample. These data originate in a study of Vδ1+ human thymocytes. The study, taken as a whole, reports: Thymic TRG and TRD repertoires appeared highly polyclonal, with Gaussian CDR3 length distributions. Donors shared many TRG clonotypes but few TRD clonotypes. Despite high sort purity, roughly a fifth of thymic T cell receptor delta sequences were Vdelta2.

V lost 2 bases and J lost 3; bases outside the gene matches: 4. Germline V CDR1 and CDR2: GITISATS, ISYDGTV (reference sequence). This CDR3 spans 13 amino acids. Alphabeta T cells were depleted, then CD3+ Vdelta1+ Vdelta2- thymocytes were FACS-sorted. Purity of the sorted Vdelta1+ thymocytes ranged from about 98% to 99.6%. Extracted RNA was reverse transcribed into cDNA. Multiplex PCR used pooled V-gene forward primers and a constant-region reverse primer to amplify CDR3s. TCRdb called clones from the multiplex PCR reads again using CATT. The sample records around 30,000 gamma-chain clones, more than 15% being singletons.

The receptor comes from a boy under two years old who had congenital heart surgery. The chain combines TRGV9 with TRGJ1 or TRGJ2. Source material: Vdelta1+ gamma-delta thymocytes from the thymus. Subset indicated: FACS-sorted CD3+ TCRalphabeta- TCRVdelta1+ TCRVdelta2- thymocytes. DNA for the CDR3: TGTGCCTTGTGGGAGGGCTTTTATTATAAGAAACTCTTT. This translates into CALWEGFYYKKLF.